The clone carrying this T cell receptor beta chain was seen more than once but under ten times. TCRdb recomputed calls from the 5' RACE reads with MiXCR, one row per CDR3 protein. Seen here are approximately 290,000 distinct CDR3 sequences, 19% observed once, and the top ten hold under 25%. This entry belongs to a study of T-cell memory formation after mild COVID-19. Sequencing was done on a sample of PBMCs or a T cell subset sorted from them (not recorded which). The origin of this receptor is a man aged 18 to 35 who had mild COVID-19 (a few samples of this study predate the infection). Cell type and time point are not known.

The CDR3 DNA follows: TGTGCCAGCAGATGGCCGGGACAGGGGGCGGCAGATACGCAGTATTTT. Translated: CASRWPGQGAADTQYF. The chain links TRBV6-6 to TRBJ2-3; 12 bases agree with TRBD1. Trimming at V came to 6 bases and at J to 4 bases, leaving 8 bases not matched to a gene. The length of the CDR3 is 16 residues. Germline CDR1 MNHNY, CDR2 SVGAGI (reference sequence).